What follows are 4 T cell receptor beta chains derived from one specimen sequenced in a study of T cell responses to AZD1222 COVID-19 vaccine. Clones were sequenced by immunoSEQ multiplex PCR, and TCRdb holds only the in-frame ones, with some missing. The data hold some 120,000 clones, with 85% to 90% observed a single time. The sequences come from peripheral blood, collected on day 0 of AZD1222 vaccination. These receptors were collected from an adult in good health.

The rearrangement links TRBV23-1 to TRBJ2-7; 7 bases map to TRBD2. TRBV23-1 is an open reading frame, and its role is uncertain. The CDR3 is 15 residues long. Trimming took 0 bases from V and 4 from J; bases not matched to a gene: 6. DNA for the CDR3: TGCGCCAGCAGTCAATCGGAGCGGGGACGGTACGAGCAGTACTTC. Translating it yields CASSQSERGRYEQYF.

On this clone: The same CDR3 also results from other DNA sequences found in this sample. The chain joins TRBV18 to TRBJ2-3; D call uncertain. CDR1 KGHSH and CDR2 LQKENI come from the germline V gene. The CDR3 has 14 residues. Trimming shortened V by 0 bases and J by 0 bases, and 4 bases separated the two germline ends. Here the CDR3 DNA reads TGTGCCAGCTCACCACCGGGAAGCACAGATACGCAGTATTTT. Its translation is CASSPPGSTDTQYF.

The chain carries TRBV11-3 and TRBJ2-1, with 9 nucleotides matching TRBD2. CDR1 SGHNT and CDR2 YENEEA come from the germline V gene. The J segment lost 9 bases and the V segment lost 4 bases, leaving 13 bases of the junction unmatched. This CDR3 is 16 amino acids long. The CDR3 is CASSSPGASGVTEQFF. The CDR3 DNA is TGTGCCAGCAGCTCCCCCGGGGCTAGCGGGGTGACTGAGCAGTTCTTC.

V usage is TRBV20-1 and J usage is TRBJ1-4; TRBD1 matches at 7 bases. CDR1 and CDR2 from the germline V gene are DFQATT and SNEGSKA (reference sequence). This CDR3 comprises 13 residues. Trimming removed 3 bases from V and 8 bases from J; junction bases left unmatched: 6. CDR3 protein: CSASRGRGEKLFF. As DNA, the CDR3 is TGCAGTGCTAGTAGGGGCAGGGGGGAAAAACTGTTTTTT.